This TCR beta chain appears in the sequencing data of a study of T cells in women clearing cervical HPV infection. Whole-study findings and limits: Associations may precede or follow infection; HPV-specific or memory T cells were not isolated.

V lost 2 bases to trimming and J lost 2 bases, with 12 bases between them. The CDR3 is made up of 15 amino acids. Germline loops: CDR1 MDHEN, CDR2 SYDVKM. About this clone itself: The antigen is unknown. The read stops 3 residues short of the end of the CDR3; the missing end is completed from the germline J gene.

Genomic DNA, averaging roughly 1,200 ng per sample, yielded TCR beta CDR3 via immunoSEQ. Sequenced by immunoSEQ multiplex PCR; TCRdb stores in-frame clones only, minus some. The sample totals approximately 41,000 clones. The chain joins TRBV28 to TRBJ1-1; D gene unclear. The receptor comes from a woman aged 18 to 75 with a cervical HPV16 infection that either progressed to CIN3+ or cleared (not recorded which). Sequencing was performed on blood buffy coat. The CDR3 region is CASSLRGLINTEAFF. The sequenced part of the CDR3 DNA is TGTGCCAGCAGTTTACGGGGTCTAATAAACACTGAA.